Following are 8 T cell receptor beta chains from one sample sequenced in a study of Ad26.COV2.S vaccination and SARS-CoV-2 variants. Treatment denoted: 19 received Ad26.COV2.S at low or high dose, single or two shots; a few received placebo; per-sample allocation not given. Sampling took place 63 days after the first vaccine or placebo injection. TCRdb's copy holds only in-frame clones and misses some; the assay was immunoSEQ multiplex PCR. Counted here are 250,000 or so clones, approximately 90% occurring once; the ten biggest clones make up approximately 3%. The sample here was peripheral blood, taken in a trial of Ad26.COV2.S vaccine versus placebo. These TCRs come from a person aged 18-60 years who received the Ad26.COV2.S COVID-19 vaccine or a placebo.

The chain is built from TRBV4-3 and TRBJ1-6; D not certain. Trimming left V 0 bases short and J 5 bases short, with 11 bases between. Germline CDR1 is LGHNA and CDR2 is YSLEER. The CDR3 is made up of 16 amino acids. CDR3 DNA sequence: TGCGCCAGCAGCCAAGATTCCCAGGTCGATAATTCACCCCTCCACTTT. The encoded protein is CASSQDSQVDNSPLHF.

The CDR3 reads CASSQRGRGTGELFF. In DNA form, the CDR3 reads TGTGCCAGCAGCCAAAGGGGGCGTGGCACCGGGGAGCTGTTTTTT. This chain connects TRBV4-2 to TRBJ2-2; 7 nucleotides align to TRBD1. The CDR3 spans 15 residues. The junction had 4 bases not matched to a gene; V was cut back by 2 bases and J by 4 bases. Germline values: CDR1 LGHNA, CDR2 YNFKEQ.

The chain joins TRBV24-1 to TRBJ2-1; tentative D call: TRBD2 (5 bases). V lost 7 bases and J lost 3, with 9 bases in between. There are 13 residues in the CDR3. Germline V lookup: CDR1 KGHDR, CDR2 SFDVKD. The CDR3 here is CATSPGDYNEQFF. The CDR3, as DNA: TGTGCCACCAGCCCCGGGGACTACAATGAGCAGTTCTTC.

The chain carries TRBV12-3 or TRBV12-4 and TRBJ1-4; D is unclear. This CDR3 comprises 11 residues. V gave up 2 bases and J gave up 5 bases, with 0 bases separating them. CDR3 coding DNA: TGTGCCAGCAGTTTAAATGAAAAACTGTTTTTT. It encodes CASSLNEKLFF.

In DNA form, the CDR3 reads TGTGCCAGCTCAGACAGGGGGAATCAGCCCCAGCATTTT. Its protein product is CASSDRGNQPQHF. This chain uses TRBV18 with TRBJ1-5, with 9 bases aligning to TRBD1. Per the germline V gene, CDR1 is KGHSH and CDR2 is LQKENI. This CDR3 has 13 amino acids. V was pared by 5 bases and J by 4 bases, with 0 bases of the junction left unmatched.

J is TRBJ2-4 and V is TRBV10-2, with unresolved D. V lost 2 bases and J 2 bases, leaving 1 base between the germline ends. CDR1 WSHSY and CDR2 SAAADI come from the germline V gene. The CDR3 has 12 residues. DNA for the CDR3: TGCGCCAGCAGTGAGCCCAAAAACATTCAGTACTTC. Amino acids: CASSEPKNIQYF.

The chain couples TRBV4-1 to TRBJ2-1; D is tentatively TRBD1 or TRBD2 (7 bases each). The V gene's germline CDR1 is MGHRA and CDR2 YSYEKL. V was clipped by 3 bases and J by 6 bases, with 12 bases between them. The CDR3 has 14 residues. In nucleotides, the CDR3 is TGCGCCAGCAGCCACCAGGGGGGGAGCAATGAGCAGTTCTTC. Protein sequence: CASSHQGGSNEQFF.

V is TRBV11-2 and J is TRBJ2-2; TRBD1 might be the D (5 bases). Germline V lookup: CDR1 SGHAT, CDR2 FQNNGV. The V end was cut by 0 bases, the J end by 3 bases, with 14 bases between. This CDR3 is built from 17 residues. This CDR3 reads CASSLEGRGWDTGELFF. The CDR3 DNA is TGTGCCAGCAGCTTAGAGGGAAGGGGATGGGACACCGGGGAGCTGTTTTTT.